This TCR beta chain was documented in a study of T cell repertoires in cytomegalovirus infection. This clonotype has a handful of counts. Its antigen is not identified. This CDR3 has 14 residues. The germline gives CDR1 SEHNR, CDR2 FQNEAQ (reference sequence). The V end was cut by 1 base, the J end by 1 base, with 7 bases between. TCRdb independently ran MiXCR on the reads; one entry per CDR3 protein. The data show some 900,000 distinct CDR3 sequences, about 33% seen once. This specimen was cultured CD8+ T cells from PBMCs, taken from culture after CMV antigen stimulation. The chain has TRBV7-9 and TRBJ2-5, with D uncertain. The receptor comes from a human donor in good health (CMV status not recorded). Some clones in this sample may be carry-over from other donors' samples. The CDR3 region is CASSLVRFQETQYF. In DNA form, the CDR3 reads TGTGCCAGCAGCTTAGTAAGGTTCCAAGAGACCCAGTACTTC.